A selection of T cell receptor beta chains follows, all from one sample in a study of T-cell reconstitution after alpha-beta-depleted transplantation in children. TCRdb ran MiXCR on the PCR reads and lists one entry per CDR3 protein. The sample holds hundreds of thousands of distinct CDR3 sequences, over 10% seen once. The sequences come from PBMCs, mostly from graft donor cells, collected 360 days after TCRalphabeta/CD19-depleted stem cell transplant. The source is a male patient younger than 18 who had a stem cell transplant for acute myeloid leukemia, so the T cells may come from the graft donor. Each CDR3 is given with its conserved first and last residue. Where a row states a size, it is once, few, many or the class of an expanded clone; other rows omit it.

>TRBJ2-1|17|TRBV13|many
CASTFFGGPISYNEQFF
>TRBJ2-7|15|TRBV12-3/TRBV12-4|many
CASNRLGTESYEQYF
>TRBJ2-1|19|TRBV15|NA
CATSRDGGQGIIWGNEQFF
>TRBJ2-7|17|TRBV19|few
CASSSLLGKGTTYEQYF
>TRBJ2-7|15|TRBV6-1|NA
CASSPSGLSSYEQYF
>TRBJ2-6|17|TRBV29-1|few
CSVATGQGPSGANVLTF
>TRBJ1-2|12|TRBV20-1|few
CSARRQNYGYTF
>TRBJ2-3|18|TRBV12-5|NA
CASGPDANGTGGTDTQYF
>TRBJ1-4|12|TRBV29-1|NA
CSIRDRGEKLFF
>TRBJ2-1|16|TRBV7-6|NA
CASSFLAGVSYNEQFF
>TRBJ2-4|17|TRBV25-1|NA
CASSESTGWGAKNIQYF
>TRBJ2-7|16|TRBV27|NA
CASSFLTGTSGTEQYF
>TRBJ1-6|14|TRBV19|NA
CATLPGHHNSPLHF
>TRBJ2-3|15|TRBV20-1|few
CSAIRPTAYTDTQYF
>TRBJ2-3|16|TRBV29-1|NA
CSVELTTGGSTDTQYF
>TRBJ2-1|15|TRBV11-2|many
CASNSGHLANHEQFF
>TRBJ2-7|15|TRBV4-3|NA
CASSQSTGTSYEQYF
>TRBJ1-2|15|TRBV27|few
CASTSYERQGGGYTF
>TRBJ1-2|15|TRBV15|NA
CATSRTSTGINGYTF
>TRBJ2-7|14|TRBV12-3/TRBV12-4|few
CASSRTPTSYEQYF
>TRBJ2-7|15|TRBV4-2|few
CASSPGPIGTYEQYF
>TRBJ2-1|17|TRBV18|NA
CASSPWGLAGSYNEQFF
>TRBJ2-7|15|TRBV29-1|many
CSVEDMASGSYEQYF
>TRBJ2-5|16|TRBV12-3/TRBV12-4|NA
CASTESRGRLEETQYF
>TRBJ2-1|16|TRBV28|NA
CASSSGQGMFHNEQFF
>TRBJ2-7|15|TRBV7-6|few
CASSLWGPDSYEQYF
>TRBJ2-7|16|TRBV7-6|few
CASSLARGPGFYEQYF
>TRBJ2-7|14|TRBV28|few
CASTYRLAGGEQYF
>TRBJ2-5|10|TRBV29-1|many
CSVEKETQYF
>TRBJ1-1|13|TRBV6-5|many
CASSYRGNTEAFF
>TRBJ2-3|12|TRBV9|few
CASSAAAGRPYF
>TRBJ2-1|15|TRBV25-1|NA
CASSGDSLLYNEQFF
>TRBJ2-7|16|TRBV7-9|NA
CASSGQRGGLTYEQYF
>TRBJ2-3|14|TRBV6-1|few
CASSPGISTDTQYF
>TRBJ1-1|13|TRBV6-1|many
CASSSAGVTEAFF
>TRBJ2-1|14|TRBV18|few
CASSPLERLNEQFF
>TRBJ2-7|16|TRBV6-5|NA
CASSYSGGIPPYEQYF